This T cell receptor beta chain was profiled in a study of patients and donors after allogeneic stem cell transplantation. This clonotype was picked up a small number of times. TCRdb redid the calling of the RT-PCR reads with MiXCR, one entry per CDR3 protein. Found here are about 960,000 distinct CDR3 sequences, roughly 18% of them singletons; the top ten hold approximately 5.9%. Specimen: blood, either unsorted or a sorted T cell fraction (not recorded which). This clonotype originated in a human donor who was either an allogeneic HSCT recipient or a stem cell or donor lymphocyte infusion donor (not recorded which). It is not recorded whose cells these are; they may come from a transplant donor.

The CDR3 sequence: CASSYPRQGRNLFF. The CDR3, as DNA: TGTGCCAGCAGTTACCCCCGACAGGGGAGGAACCTGTTTTTT. The J gene is TRBJ2-2, the V gene TRBV6-2 or TRBV6-3; 8 bases fit TRBD1. The CDR3 covers 14 residues. The germline V gene has CDR1 MNHEY and CDR2 SVGEGT. V was pared by 2 bases and J by 14 bases, with 10 bases of the junction left unmatched.